This note documents a single T cell receptor (beta chain) sequence. Its specificity is not known. This sample was included in a study of cytomegalovirus exposure and HLA in healthy donors. The wider study: A subsequent analysis reported that the 95 to 150 validation repertoires were produced on the same platform that had also been used for the 666 first-cohort repertoires.

Assay: immunoSEQ multiplex PCR; the TCRdb copy retains only in-frame clones and omits some. This table has about 140,000 clones, roughly 88% appearing once. Germline V gene sequence: CDR1 SGHVS, CDR2 FNYEAQ. The CDR3 has 15 amino acids. V dropped 5 bases and J dropped 2; count of bases not matched to a gene: 6. Among the 120 subjects of the validation cohort, separate from the approximately 700-subject first cohort, were the donors. Overall study results and limits: While the bulk of TCR sequences proved rare, some public TCRs turned up in many donors.

Input material: PBMCs. The TCR originated in a woman aged 18 to 35 in good health and CMV-seropositive. The chain employs TRBV7-6 and TRBJ2-7; 10 nucleotides match TRBD2. CDR3 sequence: CASSQSGGATYEQYF. CDR3 in DNA: TGTGCCAGCAGCCAGAGCGGGGGGGCCACCTACGAGCAGTACTTC.